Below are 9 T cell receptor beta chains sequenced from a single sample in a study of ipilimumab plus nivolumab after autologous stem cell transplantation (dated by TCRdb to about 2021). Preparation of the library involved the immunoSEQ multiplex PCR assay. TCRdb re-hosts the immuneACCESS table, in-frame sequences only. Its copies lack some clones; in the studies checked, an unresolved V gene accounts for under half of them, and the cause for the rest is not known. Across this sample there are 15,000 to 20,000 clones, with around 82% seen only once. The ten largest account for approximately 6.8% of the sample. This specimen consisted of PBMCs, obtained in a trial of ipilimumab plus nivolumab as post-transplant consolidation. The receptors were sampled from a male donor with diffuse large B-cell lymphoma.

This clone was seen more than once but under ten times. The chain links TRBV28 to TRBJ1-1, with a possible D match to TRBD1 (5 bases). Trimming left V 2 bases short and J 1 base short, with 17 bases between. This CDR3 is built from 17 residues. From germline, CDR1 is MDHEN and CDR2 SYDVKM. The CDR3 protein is CASSLPPYSGGNTEAFF. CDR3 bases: TGTGCCAGCAGTTTACCGCCTTATTCTGGGGGGAACACTGAAGCTTTCTTT.

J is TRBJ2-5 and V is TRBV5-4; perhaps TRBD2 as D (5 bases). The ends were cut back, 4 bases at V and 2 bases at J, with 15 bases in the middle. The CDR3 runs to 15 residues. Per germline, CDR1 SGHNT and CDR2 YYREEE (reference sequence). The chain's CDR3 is CASSLSERGQETQYF. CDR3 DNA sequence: TGTGCCAGCAGCCTGAGCGAGCGAGGGCAAGAGACCCAGTACTTC.

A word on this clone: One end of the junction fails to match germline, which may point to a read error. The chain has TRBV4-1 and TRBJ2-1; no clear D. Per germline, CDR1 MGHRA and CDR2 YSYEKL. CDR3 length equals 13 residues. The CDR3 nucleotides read TGTGCCAGCAGCCAAGATAGGCAAAATGAGCAGTTCTTC. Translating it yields CASSQDRQNEQFF.

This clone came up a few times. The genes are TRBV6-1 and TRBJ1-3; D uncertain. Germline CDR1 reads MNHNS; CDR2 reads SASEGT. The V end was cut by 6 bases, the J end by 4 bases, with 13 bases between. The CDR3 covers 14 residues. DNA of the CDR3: TGTGCCAGCAGACCAAGGGTAGCGGGAAACACCATATATTTT. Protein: CASRPRVAGNTIYF.

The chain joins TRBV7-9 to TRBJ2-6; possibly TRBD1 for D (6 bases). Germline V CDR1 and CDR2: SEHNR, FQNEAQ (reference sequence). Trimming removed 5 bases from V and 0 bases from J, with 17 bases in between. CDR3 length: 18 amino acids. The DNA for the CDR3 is TGTGCCAGCAGCCCAATGAGGACAGCAGCCTCTGGGGCCAACGTCCTGACTTTC. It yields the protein CASSPMRTAASGANVLTF.

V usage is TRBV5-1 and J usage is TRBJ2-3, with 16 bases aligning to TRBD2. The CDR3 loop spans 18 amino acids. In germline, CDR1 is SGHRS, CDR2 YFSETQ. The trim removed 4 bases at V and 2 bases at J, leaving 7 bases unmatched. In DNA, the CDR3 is TGCGCCAGCAGCCCAGGGACTAGCGGGGGGGATTTCACAGATACGCAGTATTTT. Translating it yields CASSPGTSGGDFTDTQYF. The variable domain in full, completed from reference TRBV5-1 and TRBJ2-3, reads KAGVTQTPRYLIKTRGQQVTLSCSPISGHRSVSWYQQTPGQGLQFLFEYFSETQRNKGNFPGRFSGRQFSNSRSEMNVSTLELGDSALYLCASSPGTSGGDFTDTQYFGPGTRLTVL.

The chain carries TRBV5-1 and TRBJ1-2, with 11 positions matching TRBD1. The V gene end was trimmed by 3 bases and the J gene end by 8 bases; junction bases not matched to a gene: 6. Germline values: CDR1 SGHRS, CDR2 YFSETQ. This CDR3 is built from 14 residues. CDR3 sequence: CASSSEGQGGGYTF. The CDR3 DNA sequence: TGCGCCAGCAGCTCAGAGGGACAGGGGGGAGGCTACACCTTC. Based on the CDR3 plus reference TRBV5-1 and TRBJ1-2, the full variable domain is KAGVTQTPRYLIKTRGQQVTLSCSPISGHRSVSWYQQTPGQGLQFLFEYFSETQRNKGNFPGRFSGRQFSNSRSEMNVSTLELGDSALYLCASSSEGQGGGYTFGSGTRLTVV.

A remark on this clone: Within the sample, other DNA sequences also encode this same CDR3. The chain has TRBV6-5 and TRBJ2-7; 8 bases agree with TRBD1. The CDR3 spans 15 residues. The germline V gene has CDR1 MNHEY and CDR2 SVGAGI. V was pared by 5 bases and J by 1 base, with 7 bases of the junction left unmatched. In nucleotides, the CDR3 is TGTGCCAGCAGTCCAGGACAGGGCTATTCCTACGAGCAGTACTTC. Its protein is CASSPGQGYSYEQYF.

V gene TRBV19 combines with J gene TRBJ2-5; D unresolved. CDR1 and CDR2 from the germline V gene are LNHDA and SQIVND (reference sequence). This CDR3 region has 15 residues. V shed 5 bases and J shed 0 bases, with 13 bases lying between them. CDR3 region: CASSLPQQDQETQYF. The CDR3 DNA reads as TGTGCCAGTAGTTTGCCGCAGCAAGACCAAGAGACCCAGTACTTC.